The clone carrying this T cell receptor beta chain was detected many times. These data originate in a study of response to subunit inactivated influenza vaccine. V was clipped by 7 bases and J by 1 base; unmatched bases: 5. CDR3 length: 16 residues. CDR1 is MNHEY and CDR2 is SVGEGT in the germline V gene. Using its own MiXCR run on the RT-PCR reads, TCRdb lists one record per CDR3 protein. The sample lists 150,000 to 200,000 distinct CDR3 sequences, approximately 12% occurring once. These data were also filed under a second study, of T cells expressing NK-cell markers. That study reports: Generation of TCR beta cDNA was performed by 5'RACE template switching incorporating UMIs. TCR beta repertoires came from sorted CD3+CD56+NKG2C+, CD3+CD56+NKG2C- and CD3+CD56-NKG2C+ T cells. HCMV seropositivity characterized seven of the eight sequenced donors, and seronegativity one. Several experiments confined sorting to alpha-beta TCR T cells with an anti-gamma-delta TCR antibody. Dominant NKG2C+ clonotypes accounted for roughly 1.0-8% of CD8+ T cells in about six donors.

Source: CD8+ T cells sorted from PBMCs, taken about 13 days after vaccination. This clonotype was obtained from a man in his fifties or sixties who received an inactivated influenza vaccine. The gene calls are TRBV6-2 or TRBV6-3 and TRBJ2-5; 14 bases are a match to TRBD2. The CDR3 sequence: CASTSTSGRAQETQYF. The CDR3 nucleotides read TGTGCCAGCACCTCGACTAGCGGGAGGGCCCAAGAGACCCAGTACTTC.